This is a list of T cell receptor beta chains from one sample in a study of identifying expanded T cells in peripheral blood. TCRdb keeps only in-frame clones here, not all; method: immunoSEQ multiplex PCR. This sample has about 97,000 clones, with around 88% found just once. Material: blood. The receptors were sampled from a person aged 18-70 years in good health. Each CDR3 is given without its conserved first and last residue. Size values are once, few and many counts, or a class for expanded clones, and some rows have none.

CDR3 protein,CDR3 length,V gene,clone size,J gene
ASSFDRNLWSGGYT,14,TRBV28,NA,TRBJ1-2
ASSLGSSYNSPLH,13,TRBV7-2,NA,TRBJ1-6
ASSLSVTKNIQY,12,TRBV7-9,NA,TRBJ2-4
ASSQTGGAGYT,11,TRBV2,few,TRBJ1-2
ASSQDNSQGANVLT,14,TRBV4-3,once,TRBJ2-6
ASSLGAPNEQY,11,TRBV7-2,NA,TRBJ2-7
ASSLEGRYNSPLH,13,TRBV7-8,NA,TRBJ1-6
ASKGYSSYEQY,11,TRBV7-2,NA,TRBJ2-7
ASSLRAGSNYGYT,13,TRBV7-2,NA,TRBJ1-2
ASSSDRETQY,10,TRBV11-2,NA,TRBJ2-5
ASSPDPYGYT,10,TRBV28,NA,TRBJ1-2
ASSEGWVAEAF,11,TRBV6-1,NA,TRBJ1-1
ASSAQVDSPLH,11,TRBV19,NA,TRBJ1-6
ARSFDRGLIAKNIQY,15,TRBV5-3,NA,TRBJ2-4
AISTGQGEVETQY,13,TRBV10-3,few,TRBJ2-5
ASSPYEQY,8,TRBV7-9,NA,TRBJ2-7
ASSLARLSTYGYT,13,TRBV7-2,NA,TRBJ1-2
ASSLSPGSRAF,11,TRBV11-3,few,TRBJ1-1
ASSARQGTNEKLF,13,TRBV25-1,NA,TRBJ1-4
ASSLLETQGAHGYT,14,TRBV18,NA,TRBJ1-2
ASRPPYEQY,9,TRBV6-1,NA,TRBJ2-7
ASSWGAYNEQF,11,TRBV27,once,TRBJ2-1
ASSYSNQGGTEAF,13,TRBV6-5,NA,TRBJ1-1
ASSERQGTPYEQY,13,TRBV2,NA,TRBJ2-7
ASSTRGYEQY,10,TRBV5-4,NA,TRBJ2-7
ASSLVLGGREQY,12,TRBV7-4,NA,TRBJ2-7
ASSLAGSGGNQPQH,14,TRBV7-2,NA,TRBJ1-5
ASSEGQRPGELF,12,TRBV11-3,NA,TRBJ2-2
ASSLGHSNQPQH,12,TRBV5-6,once,TRBJ1-5
ASSLNPGGFGYT,12,TRBV28,NA,TRBJ1-2
ASSRHQETQY,10,TRBV7-2,NA,TRBJ2-5
ASSSVKTENTEAF,13,TRBV28,NA,TRBJ1-1
ASTKGSSYNEQF,12,TRBV27,NA,TRBJ2-1
ASRETGTGPPLH,12,TRBV28,NA,TRBJ1-6
ASSLGQGAYGYT,12,TRBV5-1,NA,TRBJ1-2
ASSERDGGDGYT,12,TRBV7-8,few,TRBJ1-2
ASSRGGTGELF,11,TRBV28,NA,TRBJ2-2
ASSTFWGENQPQH,13,TRBV27,NA,TRBJ1-5
ASKGTTNTGELF,12,TRBV6-4,NA,TRBJ2-2
ASSPTLEGVYEQY,13,TRBV4-3,NA,TRBJ2-7
SVGTGTNTEAF,11,TRBV29-1,NA,TRBJ1-1
ASSARDRVLSEAF,13,TRBV4-2,NA,TRBJ1-1